These T cell receptor beta chains were read from a single sample in a study of T cells in Graves' hyperthyroidism and ophthalmopathy. TCRdb reanalysed the multiplex PCR reads using MiXCR and keeps one entry per CDR3 protein. The top ten clones hold 7% to 9% of a sample with 640,000 or so distinct CDR3 sequences, 12% to 15% of them seen once. Sequences were obtained from blood. All receptors derive from a woman aged 18-29 years with Graves' ophthalmopathy. Each CDR3 is given with its conserved first and last residue. D genes are given only for firm matches. A row's size may be missing; if present it is once, few, many or a size class.

d_gene: NA; abundance: few; v_gene: TRBV6-1; j_gene: TRBJ1-5; CDR3aa: CASSSGLNQPQHF; CDR3nt: TGTGCCAGCAGTTCAGGACTAAATCAGCCCCAGCATTTT
d_gene: TRBD2; abundance: many; v_gene: TRBV24-1; j_gene: TRBJ2-5; CDR3aa: CATSDSSAGDHQETQYF; CDR3nt: TGTGCCACCAGTGATTCCTCAGCGGGAGACCACCAAGAGACCCAGTACTTC
d_gene: NA; abundance: many; v_gene: TRBV6-2/TRBV6-3; j_gene: TRBJ2-1; CDR3aa: CASKDGPSSYNEQFF; CDR3nt: TGTGCCAGCAAGGACGGCCCCAGCTCCTACAATGAGCAGTTCTTC
d_gene: NA; abundance: few; v_gene: TRBV5-1; j_gene: TRBJ2-7; CDR3aa: CASSATRGEQYF; CDR3nt: TGCGCCAGCAGCGCCACTAGGGGCGAGCAGTACTTC
d_gene: TRBD1; abundance: NA; v_gene: TRBV19; j_gene: TRBJ1-5; CDR3aa: CASSIRTGTSNQPQHF; CDR3nt: TGTGCCAGTAGTATAAGGACAGGGACCAGCAATCAGCCCCAGCATTTT
d_gene: TRBD2; abundance: many; v_gene: TRBV28; j_gene: TRBJ2-7; CDR3aa: CASHTSSGTSYEQYF; CDR3nt: TGTGCCAGCCACACCTCTAGCGGAACATCCTACGAGCAGTACTTC
d_gene: NA; abundance: once; v_gene: TRBV7-2; j_gene: TRBJ2-2; CDR3aa: CASSFVGDVGELFF; CDR3nt: TGTGCCAGCAGCTTCGTCGGGGATGTCGGGGAGCTGTTTTTT
d_gene: NA; abundance: many; v_gene: TRBV20-1; j_gene: TRBJ2-7; CDR3aa: CSARDQGRDSYEQYF; CDR3nt: TGCAGTGCTAGAGACCAGGGGCGTGATTCCTACGAGCAGTACTTC
d_gene: TRBD1; abundance: NA; v_gene: TRBV2; j_gene: TRBJ2-7; CDR3aa: CASSRQGPRNEQYF; CDR3nt: TGTGCCAGCAGTCGACAGGGGCCAAGGAACGAGCAGTACTTC
d_gene: TRBD2; abundance: many; v_gene: TRBV3-1; j_gene: TRBJ2-1; CDR3aa: CASSQGRLAVRDNEQFF; CDR3nt: TGTGCCAGCAGCCAAGGCAGACTAGCGGTAAGGGACAATGAGCAGTTCTTC
d_gene: TRBD2; abundance: many; v_gene: TRBV27; j_gene: TRBJ2-1; CDR3aa: CASSEGTGGRAGEQFF; CDR3nt: TGTGCCAGCAGCGAGGGAACGGGCGGGAGGGCCGGTGAGCAGTTCTTC
d_gene: TRBD2; abundance: NA; v_gene: TRBV7-3; j_gene: TRBJ2-1; CDR3aa: CASSLIRLAGQLSNNEQFF; CDR3nt: TGTGCCAGCAGCTTAATTCGGCTAGCGGGACAACTCTCTAACAATGAGCAGTTCTTC
d_gene: NA; abundance: NA; v_gene: TRBV6-1; j_gene: TRBJ2-2; CDR3aa: CASSIQGWNTGELFF; CDR3nt: TGTGCCAGCAGCATACAGGGATGGAACACCGGGGAGCTGTTTTTT
d_gene: NA; abundance: many; v_gene: TRBV12-3/TRBV12-4; j_gene: TRBJ2-7; CDR3aa: CASSFFQGYEQYF; CDR3nt: TGTGCCAGCAGTTTTTTTCAGGGCTACGAGCAGTACTTC
d_gene: TRBD2; abundance: NA; v_gene: TRBV6-2/TRBV6-3; j_gene: TRBJ2-4; CDR3aa: CASKRGDLAKNIQYF; CDR3nt: TGTGCCAGCAAACGGGGGGACCTAGCCAAAAACATTCAGTACTTC
d_gene: NA; abundance: many; v_gene: TRBV2; j_gene: TRBJ1-1; CDR3aa: CASERSGNTEAFF; CDR3nt: TGTGCCAGCGAGCGTTCGGGGAACACTGAAGCTTTCTTT
d_gene: NA; abundance: many; v_gene: TRBV12-3/TRBV12-4; j_gene: TRBJ2-7; CDR3aa: CASSLEISNGYEQYF; CDR3nt: TGTGCCAGCAGTTTAGAGATTTCGAACGGCTACGAGCAGTACTTC
d_gene: NA; abundance: many; v_gene: TRBV2; j_gene: TRBJ2-2; CDR3aa: CASGQQRDTGELFF; CDR3nt: TGTGCCAGCGGACAGCAACGAGACACCGGGGAGCTGTTTTTT
d_gene: NA; abundance: many; v_gene: TRBV11-2; j_gene: TRBJ2-7; CDR3aa: CASSLLSWAGQYF; CDR3nt: TGTGCCAGCAGCTTACTATCATGGGCCGGGCAGTACTTC
d_gene: NA; abundance: NA; v_gene: TRBV30; j_gene: TRBJ2-2; CDR3aa: CAWNSASSEELFF; CDR3nt: TGTGCCTGGAACTCGGCGAGCTCCGAGGAGCTGTTTTTT
d_gene: NA; abundance: many; v_gene: TRBV5-1; j_gene: TRBJ2-1; CDR3aa: CASSPLPGGNEQFF; CDR3nt: TGCGCCAGCAGCCCCCTTCCTGGCGGTAATGAGCAGTTCTTC
d_gene: NA; abundance: many; v_gene: TRBV27; j_gene: TRBJ1-5; CDR3aa: CASSLSPGSNQPQHF; CDR3nt: TGTGCCAGCAGTTTATCACCCGGTAGCAATCAGCCCCAGCATTTT
d_gene: NA; abundance: NA; v_gene: TRBV20-1; j_gene: TRBJ2-7; CDR3aa: CSARVSGQSSYEQYF; CDR3nt: TGCAGTGCTAGAGTAAGCGGACAAAGCTCCTACGAGCAGTACTTC
d_gene: NA; abundance: few; v_gene: TRBV5-1; j_gene: TRBJ2-1; CDR3aa: CASSFSFEGGNNEQFF; CDR3nt: TGCGCCAGCAGCTTCTCTTTCGAGGGAGGCAACAATGAGCAGTTCTTC
d_gene: NA; abundance: many; v_gene: TRBV11-3; j_gene: TRBJ1-1; CDR3aa: CASSLALTLGYMNTEAFF; CDR3nt: TGTGCCAGCAGCTTAGCCCTTACCCTCGGTTATATGAACACTGAAGCTTTCTTT
d_gene: NA; abundance: few; v_gene: TRBV20-1; j_gene: TRBJ2-5; CDR3aa: CSASPWAGGGQETQYF; CDR3nt: TGCAGTGCTAGTCCCTGGGCAGGTGGGGGCCAAGAGACCCAGTACTTC
d_gene: NA; abundance: many; v_gene: TRBV12-3/TRBV12-4; j_gene: TRBJ2-2; CDR3aa: CASSFFGELFF; CDR3nt: TGTGCCAGCAGTTTTTTCGGTGAGCTGTTTTTT
d_gene: TRBD2; abundance: many; v_gene: TRBV7-3; j_gene: TRBJ2-3; CDR3aa: CASSLGGGGNTQYF; CDR3nt: TGTGCCAGCAGCTTAGGCGGGGGGGGAAATACGCAGTATTTT
d_gene: NA; abundance: many; v_gene: TRBV7-3; j_gene: TRBJ2-3; CDR3aa: CASSSKEGADTQYF; CDR3nt: TGTGCCAGCAGCTCAAAGGAAGGGGCAGATACGCAGTATTTT
d_gene: TRBD2; abundance: many; v_gene: TRBV20-1; j_gene: TRBJ2-1; CDR3aa: CSVGSGRAIAYNEQFF; CDR3nt: TGCAGTGTGGGTAGCGGGAGGGCAATCGCCTACAATGAGCAGTTCTTC
d_gene: TRBD1; abundance: many; v_gene: TRBV11-3; j_gene: TRBJ2-1; CDR3aa: CASSDYRGNEQFF; CDR3nt: TGTGCCAGCAGCGACTACAGGGGAAATGAGCAGTTCTTC
d_gene: NA; abundance: many; v_gene: TRBV10-3; j_gene: TRBJ2-2; CDR3aa: CAISDLAGTAKNTGELFF; CDR3nt: TGTGCCATCAGTGACCTTGCGGGTACCGCGAAGAACACCGGGGAGCTGTTTTTT
d_gene: TRBD1; abundance: NA; v_gene: TRBV5-1; j_gene: TRBJ1-6; CDR3aa: CASSFRGPNNSPLHF; CDR3nt: TGCGCCAGCAGCTTCAGGGGGCCGAATAATTCACCCCTCCACTTT
d_gene: NA; abundance: many; v_gene: TRBV30; j_gene: TRBJ2-1; CDR3aa: CAWSDLAFDEQFF; CDR3nt: TGTGCCTGGAGCGACCTAGCGTTCGATGAGCAGTTCTTC
d_gene: NA; abundance: many; v_gene: TRBV27; j_gene: TRBJ2-5; CDR3aa: CASSLPAGTQYF; CDR3nt: TGTGCCAGCAGTCTCCCAGCGGGGACCCAGTACTTC
d_gene: NA; abundance: many; v_gene: TRBV7-8; j_gene: TRBJ2-2; CDR3aa: CASSYDTSNTGELFF; CDR3nt: TGTGCCAGCAGCTACGACACTTCGAACACCGGGGAGCTGTTTTTT
d_gene: NA; abundance: many; v_gene: TRBV9; j_gene: TRBJ2-3; CDR3aa: CASSVGNPRPTDTQYF; CDR3nt: TGTGCCAGCAGCGTAGGAAACCCTCGGCCCACAGATACGCAGTATTTT
d_gene: NA; abundance: NA; v_gene: TRBV11-3; j_gene: TRBJ2-5; CDR3aa: CASSFGAGHQETQYF; CDR3nt: TGTGCCAGCAGCTTCGGGGCGGGACACCAAGAGACCCAGTACTTC
d_gene: NA; abundance: few; v_gene: TRBV6-1; j_gene: TRBJ1-5; CDR3aa: CASSYGQLNQPQHF; CDR3nt: TGTGCCAGCAGTTATGGACAGCTAAATCAGCCCCAGCATTTT
d_gene: TRBD1; abundance: many; v_gene: TRBV28; j_gene: TRBJ2-6; CDR3aa: CASITGGASGANVLTF; CDR3nt: TGTGCCAGCATAACAGGGGGCGCATCTGGGGCCAACGTCCTGACTTTC
d_gene: NA; abundance: many; v_gene: TRBV28; j_gene: TRBJ1-6; CDR3aa: CASRGDSPLHF; CDR3nt: TGTGCCAGCAGGGGTGATTCACCCCTCCACTTT
d_gene: TRBD2; abundance: many; v_gene: TRBV28; j_gene: TRBJ2-5; CDR3aa: CASSFRRYRTSGRMETQYF; CDR3nt: TGTGCCAGCAGTTTCAGGAGGTATCGGACTAGCGGGAGGATGGAGACCCAGTACTTC
d_gene: TRBD2; abundance: few; v_gene: TRBV5-1; j_gene: TRBJ2-1; CDR3aa: CASSDLAGEGYNEQFF; CDR3nt: TGCGCCAGCAGCGATCTAGCGGGAGAGGGCTACAATGAGCAGTTCTTC
d_gene: TRBD1; abundance: few; v_gene: TRBV2; j_gene: TRBJ1-2; CDR3aa: CASSEQGASLVGYTF; CDR3nt: TGTGCCAGCAGTGAACAGGGGGCCTCACTCGTCGGCTACACCTTC
d_gene: TRBD1; abundance: many; v_gene: TRBV12-3/TRBV12-4; j_gene: TRBJ1-2; CDR3aa: CASSYTGGDGYTF; CDR3nt: TGTGCCAGCAGTTATACAGGGGGCGATGGCTACACCTTC
d_gene: NA; abundance: many; v_gene: TRBV2; j_gene: TRBJ2-5; CDR3aa: CALHGIQTQYF; CDR3nt: TGTGCCCTACACGGGATCCAGACCCAGTACTTC
d_gene: NA; abundance: NA; v_gene: TRBV7-6; j_gene: TRBJ1-3; CDR3aa: CASSSGAGNTIYF; CDR3nt: TGTGCCAGCAGCTCAGGGGCGGGAAACACCATATATTTT
d_gene: NA; abundance: many; v_gene: TRBV10-2; j_gene: TRBJ2-3; CDR3aa: CASSEPRLADTQYF; CDR3nt: TGCGCCAGCAGTGAGCCCCGACTAGCAGATACGCAGTATTTT
d_gene: NA; abundance: many; v_gene: TRBV30; j_gene: TRBJ2-7; CDR3aa: CAWSHQDTTEQYF; CDR3nt: TGTGCCTGGAGTCACCAGGACACCACCGAGCAGTACTTC
d_gene: NA; abundance: many; v_gene: TRBV5-1; j_gene: TRBJ1-1; CDR3aa: CASSTGPNTEAFF; CDR3nt: TGCGCCAGCAGCACAGGACCGAACACTGAAGCTTTCTTT
d_gene: NA; abundance: many; v_gene: TRBV29-1; j_gene: TRBJ2-7; CDR3aa: CSAEQEGGYEQYF; CDR3nt: TGCAGCGCCGAACAGGAAGGGGGCTACGAGCAGTACTTC
d_gene: NA; abundance: many; v_gene: TRBV2; j_gene: TRBJ2-1; CDR3aa: CASSESASSYNEQFF; CDR3nt: TGTGCCAGCAGTGAAAGCGCTAGCTCCTACAATGAGCAGTTCTTC
d_gene: TRBD2; abundance: many; v_gene: TRBV6-1; j_gene: TRBJ2-3; CDR3aa: CASKGLAGVVDTQYF; CDR3nt: TGTGCCAGCAAGGGCCTAGCGGGAGTGGTAGATACGCAGTATTTT
d_gene: TRBD2; abundance: NA; v_gene: TRBV6-4; j_gene: TRBJ2-1; CDR3aa: CASSDSSGRAYNEQFF; CDR3nt: TGTGCCAGCAGTGACTCAAGCGGGAGGGCCTACAATGAGCAGTTCTTC
d_gene: NA; abundance: many; v_gene: TRBV14; j_gene: TRBJ2-1; CDR3aa: CASSQAGLISYNEQFF; CDR3nt: TGTGCCAGCAGCCAAGCCGGGCTGATCTCCTACAATGAGCAGTTCTTC
d_gene: NA; abundance: NA; v_gene: TRBV25-1; j_gene: TRBJ1-6; CDR3aa: CASSESSSYNSPLHF; CDR3nt: TGTGCCAGCAGTGAATCGAGCTCCTATAATTCACCCCTCCACTTT
d_gene: NA; abundance: few; v_gene: TRBV29-1; j_gene: TRBJ1-3; CDR3aa: CSVRDTGSGNTIYF; CDR3nt: TGCAGCGTCCGGGACACTGGCTCTGGAAACACCATATATTTT